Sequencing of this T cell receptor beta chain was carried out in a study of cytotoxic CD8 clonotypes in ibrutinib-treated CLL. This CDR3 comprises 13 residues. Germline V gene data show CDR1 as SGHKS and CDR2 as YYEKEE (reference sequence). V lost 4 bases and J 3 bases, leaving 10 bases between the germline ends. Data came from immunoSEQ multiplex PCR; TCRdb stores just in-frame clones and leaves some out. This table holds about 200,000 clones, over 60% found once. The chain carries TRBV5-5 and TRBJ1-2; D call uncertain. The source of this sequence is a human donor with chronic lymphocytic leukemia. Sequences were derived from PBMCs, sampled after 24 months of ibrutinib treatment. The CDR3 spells CASSHGPYYGYTF. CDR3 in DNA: TGTGCCAGCAGCCACGGCCCTTACTATGGCTACACCTTC.